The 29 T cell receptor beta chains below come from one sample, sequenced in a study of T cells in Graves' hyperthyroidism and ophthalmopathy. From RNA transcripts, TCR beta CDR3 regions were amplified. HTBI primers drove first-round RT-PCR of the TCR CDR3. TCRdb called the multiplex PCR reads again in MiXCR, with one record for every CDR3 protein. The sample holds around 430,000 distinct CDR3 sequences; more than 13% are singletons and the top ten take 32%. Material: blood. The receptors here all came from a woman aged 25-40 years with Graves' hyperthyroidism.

This chain's CDR3 is CSARVGTGYEQYF. The CDR3 nucleotides are TGCAGTGCTAGAGTCGGGACAGGGTACGAGCAGTACTTC. The gene calls are TRBV20-1 and TRBJ2-7; 9 bases agree with TRBD1. The V gene end was trimmed by 1 base and the J gene end by 4 bases; junction bases not matched to a gene: 2. This CDR3 is built from 13 residues. Germline CDR1 is DFQATT and CDR2 is SNEGSKA (reference sequence).

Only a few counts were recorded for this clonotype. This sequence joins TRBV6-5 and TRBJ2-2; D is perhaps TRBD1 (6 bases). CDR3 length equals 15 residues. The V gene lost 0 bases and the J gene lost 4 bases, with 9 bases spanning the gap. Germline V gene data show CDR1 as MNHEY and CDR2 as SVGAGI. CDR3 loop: CASSYSQGSTGELFF. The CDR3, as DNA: TGTGCCAGCAGTTACTCGCAGGGGAGCACCGGGGAGCTGTTTTTT.

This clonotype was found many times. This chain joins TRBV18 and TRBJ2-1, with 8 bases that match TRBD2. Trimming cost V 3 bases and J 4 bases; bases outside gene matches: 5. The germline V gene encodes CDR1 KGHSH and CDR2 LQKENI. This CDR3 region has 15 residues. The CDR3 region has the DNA TGTGCCAGCTCACCTGGTAGCGGGAATTACAATGAGCAGTTCTTC. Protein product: CASSPGSGNYNEQFF.

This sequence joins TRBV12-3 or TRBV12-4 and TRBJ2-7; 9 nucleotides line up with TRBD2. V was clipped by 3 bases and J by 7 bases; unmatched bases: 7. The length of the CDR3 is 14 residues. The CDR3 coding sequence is TGTGCCAGCAGTTTTAATAGCGGGAGTAAGGAGCAGTACTTC. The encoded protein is CASSFNSGSKEQYF.

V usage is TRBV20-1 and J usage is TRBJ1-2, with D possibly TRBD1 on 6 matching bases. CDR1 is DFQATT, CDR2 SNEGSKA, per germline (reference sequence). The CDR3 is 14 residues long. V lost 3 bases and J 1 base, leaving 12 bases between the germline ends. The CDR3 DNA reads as TGCAGTGCTAGGTGGCAGGGGTTTAACTATGGCTACACCTTC. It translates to CSARWQGFNYGYTF.

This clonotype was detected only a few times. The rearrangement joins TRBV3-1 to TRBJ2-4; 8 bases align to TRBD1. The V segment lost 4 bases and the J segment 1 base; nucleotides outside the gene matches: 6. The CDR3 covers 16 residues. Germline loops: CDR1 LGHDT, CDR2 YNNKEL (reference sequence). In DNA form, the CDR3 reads TGTGCCAGCAGCCCCCGACAGGGGCTGGCCAAAAACATTCAGTACTTC. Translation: CASSPRQGLAKNIQYF.

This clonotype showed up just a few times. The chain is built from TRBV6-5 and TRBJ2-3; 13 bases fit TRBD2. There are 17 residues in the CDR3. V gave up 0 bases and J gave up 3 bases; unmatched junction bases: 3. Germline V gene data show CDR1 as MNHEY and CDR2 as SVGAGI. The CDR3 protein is CASSYSRTSGSTDTQYF. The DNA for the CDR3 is TGTGCCAGCAGTTACTCGCGGACTAGCGGGAGTACAGATACGCAGTATTTT.

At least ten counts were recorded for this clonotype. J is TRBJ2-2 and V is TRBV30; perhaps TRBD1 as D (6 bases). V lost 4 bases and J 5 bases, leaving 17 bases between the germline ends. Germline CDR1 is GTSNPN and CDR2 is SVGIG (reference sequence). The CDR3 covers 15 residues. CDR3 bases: TGTGCCTGGAAGAAGAACAGGGTGGGAACCGGGGAGCTGTTTTTT. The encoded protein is CAWKKNRVGTGELFF.

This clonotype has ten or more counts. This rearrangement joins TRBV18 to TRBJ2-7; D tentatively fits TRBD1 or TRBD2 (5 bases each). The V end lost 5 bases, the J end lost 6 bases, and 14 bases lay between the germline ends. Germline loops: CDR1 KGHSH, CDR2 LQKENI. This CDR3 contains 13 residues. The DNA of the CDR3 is TGTGCCAGCTCATGGCCCAGGGACGGCGAGCAGTACTTC. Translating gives CASSWPRDGEQYF.

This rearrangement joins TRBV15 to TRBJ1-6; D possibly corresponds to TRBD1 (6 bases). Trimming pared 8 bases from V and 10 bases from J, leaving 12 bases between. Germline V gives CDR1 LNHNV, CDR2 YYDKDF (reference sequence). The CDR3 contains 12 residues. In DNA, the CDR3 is TGTGCCACCGGGACACTCGGGTCACCCCTCCACTTT. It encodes CATGTLGSPLHF.

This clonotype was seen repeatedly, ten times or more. The CDR3 loop is CASSLGRRGDYGYTF. CDR3 DNA: TGTGCCAGCAGCTTGGGGCGCCGAGGGGACTATGGCTACACCTTC. This rearrangement joins TRBV5-6 to TRBJ1-2, with a weak D call TRBD1 (5 bases). The V gene lost 0 bases and the J gene lost 3 bases, with 12 bases spanning the gap. The CDR3 sequence is 15 residues long. Germline CDR1 is SGHDT and CDR2 is YYEEEE. Looking up the rest from reference TRBV5-6 and TRBJ1-2 gives the full variable domain: DAGVTQSPTHLIKTRGQQVTLRCSPKSGHDTVSWYQQALGQGPQFIFQYYEEEERQRGNFPDRFSGHQFPNYSSELNVNALLLGDSALYLCASSLGRRGDYGYTFGSGTRLTVV.

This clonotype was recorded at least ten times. The CDR3 loop is CASSLAGTSVVDTQYF. CDR3 in DNA: TGTGCCAGCAGCTTAGCAGGGACTAGCGTTGTAGATACGCAGTATTTT. The V and J genes are TRBV7-2 and TRBJ2-3; 10 nucleotides match TRBD2. Germline values: CDR1 SGHTA, CDR2 FQGNSA. The CDR3 has 16 residues. V lost 0 bases, J lost 5 bases, and 5 bases stayed unmatched.

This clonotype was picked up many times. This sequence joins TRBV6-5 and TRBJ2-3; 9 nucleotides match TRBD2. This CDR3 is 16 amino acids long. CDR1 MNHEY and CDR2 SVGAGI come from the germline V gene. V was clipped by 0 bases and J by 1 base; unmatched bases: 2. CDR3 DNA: TGTGCCAGCAGTTACTCTAGGACTAGCGGCACAGATACGCAGTATTTT. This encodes CASSYSRTSGTDTQYF.

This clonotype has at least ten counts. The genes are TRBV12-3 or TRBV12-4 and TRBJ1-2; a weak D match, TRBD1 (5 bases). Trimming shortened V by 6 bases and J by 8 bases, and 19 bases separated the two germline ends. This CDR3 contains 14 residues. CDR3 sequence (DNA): TGTGCCAGCAGCGAGCCGGGGCACTCCTGGGGCTACACCTTC. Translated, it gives CASSEPGHSWGYTF.

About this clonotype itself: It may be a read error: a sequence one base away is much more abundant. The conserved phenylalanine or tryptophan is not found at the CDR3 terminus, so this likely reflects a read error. CDR3 sequence: CASSRDRGHGELFL. In DNA form, the CDR3 reads TGTGCCAGCAGCCGGGACAGGGGGCACGGGGAGCTGTTTCTT. The chain employs TRBV25-1 and TRBJ2-2; 12 positions match TRBD1. CDR3 size: 14 residues. V dropped 6 bases and J dropped 7; count of bases not matched to a gene: 3. Germline V gene lookup returns CDR1 MGHDK and CDR2 SYGVNS.

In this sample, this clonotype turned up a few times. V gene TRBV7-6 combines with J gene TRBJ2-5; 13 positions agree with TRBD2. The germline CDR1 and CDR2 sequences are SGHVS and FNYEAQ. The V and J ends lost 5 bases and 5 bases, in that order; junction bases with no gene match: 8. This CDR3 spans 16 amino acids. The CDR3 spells CASSQGGTSGIETQYF. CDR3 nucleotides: TGTGCCAGCAGCCAGGGGGGGACTAGCGGGATCGAGACCCAGTACTTC.

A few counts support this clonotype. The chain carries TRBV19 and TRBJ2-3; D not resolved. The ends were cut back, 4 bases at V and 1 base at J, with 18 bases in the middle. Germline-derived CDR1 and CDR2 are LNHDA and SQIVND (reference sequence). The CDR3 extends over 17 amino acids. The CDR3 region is CASSTSDRVAGTDTQYF. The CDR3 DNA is TGTGCCAGTAGTACATCGGACCGGGTCGCGGGCACAGATACGCAGTATTTT.

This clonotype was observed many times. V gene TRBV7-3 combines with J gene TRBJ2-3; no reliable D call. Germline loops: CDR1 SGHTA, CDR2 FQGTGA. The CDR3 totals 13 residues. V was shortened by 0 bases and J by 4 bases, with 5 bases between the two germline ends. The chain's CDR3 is CASSLTGSDTQYF. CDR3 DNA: TGTGCCAGCAGCTTAACAGGCTCAGATACGCAGTATTTT.

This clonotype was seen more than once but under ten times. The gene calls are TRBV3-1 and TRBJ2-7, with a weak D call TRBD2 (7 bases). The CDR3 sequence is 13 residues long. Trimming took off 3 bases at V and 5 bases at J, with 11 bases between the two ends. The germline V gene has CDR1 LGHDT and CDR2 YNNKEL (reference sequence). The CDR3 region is CASSQGGQNEQYF. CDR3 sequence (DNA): TGTGCCAGCAGCCAGGGGGGGCAGAACGAGCAGTACTTC.

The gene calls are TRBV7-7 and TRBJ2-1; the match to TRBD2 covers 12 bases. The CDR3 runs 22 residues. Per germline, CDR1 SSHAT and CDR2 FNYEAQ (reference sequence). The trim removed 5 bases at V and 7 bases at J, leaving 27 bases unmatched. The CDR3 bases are TGTGCCAGCAGCCGAACCATGACAGGTATAGGGACTAGCGGGCTCCCGGAGAATGAGCAGTTCTTC. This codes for CASSRTMTGIGTSGLPENEQFF.

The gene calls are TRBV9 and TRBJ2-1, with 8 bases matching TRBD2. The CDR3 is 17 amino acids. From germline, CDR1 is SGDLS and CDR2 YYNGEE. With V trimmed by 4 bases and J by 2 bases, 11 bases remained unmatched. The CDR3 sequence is CASSPFAGGLAYNEQFF. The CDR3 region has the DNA TGTGCCAGCAGCCCCTTTGCGGGGGGTTTGGCCTACAATGAGCAGTTCTTC.

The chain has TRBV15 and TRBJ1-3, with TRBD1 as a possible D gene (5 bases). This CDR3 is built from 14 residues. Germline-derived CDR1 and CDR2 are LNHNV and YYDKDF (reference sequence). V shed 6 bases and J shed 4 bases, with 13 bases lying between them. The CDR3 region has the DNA TGTGCCACCAGTACCGGGACTCAGGGAAACACCATATATTTT. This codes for CATSTGTQGNTIYF.

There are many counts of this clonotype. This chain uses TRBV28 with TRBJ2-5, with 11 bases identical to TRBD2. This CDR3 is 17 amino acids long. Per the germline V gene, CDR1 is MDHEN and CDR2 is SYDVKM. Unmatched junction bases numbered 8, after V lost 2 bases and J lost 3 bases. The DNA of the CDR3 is TGTGCCAGCAGTTTAGTTCGACTAGCGGGACGGAAAGAGACCCAGTACTTC. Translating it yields CASSLVRLAGRKETQYF.

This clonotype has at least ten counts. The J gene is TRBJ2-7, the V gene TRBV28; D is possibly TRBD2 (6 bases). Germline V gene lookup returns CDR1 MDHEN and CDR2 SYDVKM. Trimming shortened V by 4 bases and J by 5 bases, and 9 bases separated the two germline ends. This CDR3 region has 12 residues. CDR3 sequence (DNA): TGTGCCAGCAGTTCTAGGAGGGACGAGCAGTACTTC. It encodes CASSSRRDEQYF.

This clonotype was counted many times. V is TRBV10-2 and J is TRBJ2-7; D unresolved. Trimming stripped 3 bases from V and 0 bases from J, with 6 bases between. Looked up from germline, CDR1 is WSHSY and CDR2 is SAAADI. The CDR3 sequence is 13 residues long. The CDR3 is CASSDSDSYEQYF. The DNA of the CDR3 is TGCGCCAGCAGTGATTCAGACTCCTACGAGCAGTACTTC.

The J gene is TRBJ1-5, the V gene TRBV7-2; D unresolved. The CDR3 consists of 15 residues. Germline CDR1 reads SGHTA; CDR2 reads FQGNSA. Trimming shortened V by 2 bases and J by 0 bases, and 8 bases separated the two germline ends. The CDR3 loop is CASSLTGNSNQPQHF. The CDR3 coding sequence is TGTGCCAGCAGCTTAACGGGTAATAGCAATCAGCCCCAGCATTTT.

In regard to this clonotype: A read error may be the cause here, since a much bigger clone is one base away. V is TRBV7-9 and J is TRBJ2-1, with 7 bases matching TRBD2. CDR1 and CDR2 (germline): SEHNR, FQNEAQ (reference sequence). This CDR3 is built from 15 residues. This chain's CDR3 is CASSLFAGVYTEQFF. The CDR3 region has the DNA TGTGCCAGCAGCTTATTCGCGGGAGTCTACACTGAGCAGTTCTTC. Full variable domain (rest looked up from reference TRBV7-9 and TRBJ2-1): DTGVSQNPRHKITKRGQNVTFRCDPISEHNRLYWYRQTLGQGPEFLTYFQNEAQLEKSRLLSDRFSAERPKGSFSTLEIQRTEQGDSAMYLCASSLFAGVYTEQFFGPGTRLTVL.

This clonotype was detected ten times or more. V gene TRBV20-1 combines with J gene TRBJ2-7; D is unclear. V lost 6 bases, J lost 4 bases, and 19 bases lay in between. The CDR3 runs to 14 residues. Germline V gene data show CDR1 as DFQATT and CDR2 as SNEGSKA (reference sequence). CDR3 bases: TGCAGTGCCGCCGAACCCTGGAGTAGGTACGAGCAGTACTTC. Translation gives CSAAEPWSRYEQYF.

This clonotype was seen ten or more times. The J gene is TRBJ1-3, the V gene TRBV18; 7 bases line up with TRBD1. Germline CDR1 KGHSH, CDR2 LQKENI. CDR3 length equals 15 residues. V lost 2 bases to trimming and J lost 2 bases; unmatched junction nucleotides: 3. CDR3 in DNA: TGTGCCAGCTCACCATCGACAGGGACTGGAAACACCATATATTTT. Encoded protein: CASSPSTGTGNTIYF.